These 10 T cell receptor beta chains were sequenced from one sample in a study of blood T cell repertoires in COVID-19. Assay used: immunoSEQ multiplex PCR; TCRdb lists only in-frame clones, some missing. The data contain around 250,000 clones, 80% to 85% of them singletons. The sequenced sample was peripheral blood. These TCRs come from a man aged 45-65 years with active or convalescent COVID-19.

This chain joins TRBV6-5 and TRBJ1-1; possibly TRBD1 for D (5 bases). This CDR3 contains 14 residues. V was clipped by 6 bases and J by 4 bases, with 15 bases between them. Germline V CDR1 and CDR2: MNHEY, SVGAGI. CDR3 nucleotide sequence: TGTGCCAGCAGACAGACAGTTATCGGCACTGAAGCTTTCTTT. It codes for CASRQTVIGTEAFF.

This clone was seen more than once but under ten times. This chain uses TRBV6-1 with TRBJ1-4, with 7 bases matching TRBD1. V lost 2 bases, J lost 7 bases, and 7 bases stayed unmatched. Germline CDR1 is MNHNS and CDR2 is SASEGT. CDR3 length equals 15 residues. The CDR3 DNA follows: TGTGCCAGCAGTGAATCGATAGGGGGCAGTGAAAAACTGTTTTTT. Translation gives CASSESIGGSEKLFF.

The chain recombines TRBV6-1 with TRBJ1-2, with D possibly being TRBD1 (6 bases). Germline CDR1 reads MNHNS; CDR2 reads SASEGT. The CDR3 runs to 14 residues. V was clipped by 0 bases and J by 4 bases, with 9 bases between them. CDR3: CASSEAWDTYGYTF. CDR3 coding DNA: TGTGCCAGCAGTGAAGCATGGGACACCTATGGCTACACCTTC.

This sequence joins TRBV2 and TRBJ1-2, with D unresolved. Germline lookup yields CDR1 SNHLY and CDR2 FYNNEI. Trimming left V 2 bases short and J 0 bases short, with 10 bases between. This CDR3 is built from 15 residues. For the CDR3, the DNA is TGTGCCAGCAGTGAAACGTACAGCTCTAACTATGGCTACACCTTC. Residues: CASSETYSSNYGYTF.

The chain uses TRBV7-9 and TRBJ2-5, with 7 bases identical to TRBD1. The J segment lost 1 base and the V segment lost 6 bases, leaving 11 bases of the junction unmatched. CDR1 is SEHNR and CDR2 is FQNEAQ in the germline V gene (reference sequence). The CDR3 consists of 16 residues. This CDR3 is CASRSGRQGFQETQYF. The CDR3 DNA reads as TGTGCCAGCAGGTCAGGAAGACAGGGCTTCCAAGAGACCCAGTACTTC. Drawing the rest from reference TRBV7-9 and TRBJ2-5, the complete variable domain is DTGVSQNPRHKITKRGQNVTFRCDPISEHNRLYWYRQTLGQGPEFLTYFQNEAQLEKSRLLSDRFSAERPKGSFSTLEIQRTEQGDSAMYLCASRSGRQGFQETQYFGPGTRLLVL.

The chain has TRBV4-1 and TRBJ1-3, with 7 bases lining up with TRBD1. CDR1 MGHRA and CDR2 YSYEKL come from the germline V gene. The junction had 5 bases not matched to a gene; V was cut back by 3 bases and J by 0 bases. This CDR3 has 16 amino acids. The DNA for the CDR3 is TGCGCCAGCAGCCAGCGCGACAGGGACTCTGGAAACACCATATATTTT. Its translation: CASSQRDRDSGNTIYF.

The rearrangement joins TRBV9 to TRBJ2-5, with TRBD1 matching 7 bases. After removal of 1 base from V and 5 bases from J, the junction contained 5 bases not matched to a gene. The CDR3 consists of 14 residues. The germline V gene encodes CDR1 SGDLS and CDR2 YYNGEE. The CDR3 DNA sequence: TGTGCCAGCAGCGTATTTGACAGGGACGAGACCCAGTACTTC. The encoded protein is CASSVFDRDETQYF.

The rearrangement uses TRBV7-8 and TRBJ2-1, with 10 bases that match TRBD1. Germline loops: CDR1 SGHVS, CDR2 FQNEAQ. The CDR3 consists of 14 residues. The junction had 5 bases not matched to a gene; V was cut back by 5 bases and J by 7 bases. The CDR3 DNA is TGTGCCAGCAGCAACCGACAGGGGGCGAATGAGCAGTTCTTC. This encodes CASSNRQGANEQFF. The full variable domain, with the rest looked up from reference TRBV7-8 and TRBJ2-1, is GAGVSQSPRYKVAKRGQDVALRCDPISGHVSLFWYQQALGQGPEFLTYFQNEAQLDKSGLPSDRFFAERPEGSVSTLKIQRTQQEDSAVYLCASSNRQGANEQFFGPGTRLTVL.

This clone was seen only a few times. The gene calls are TRBV30 and TRBJ1-2, with no clear D. Germline CDR1 GTSNPN, CDR2 SVGIG (reference sequence). V was shortened by 1 base and J by 2 bases, with 8 bases between the two germline ends. CDR3 size: 13 residues. The CDR3 region is CAWSAGGNYGYTF. In nucleotides, the CDR3 is TGTGCCTGGAGTGCAGGTGGAAACTATGGCTACACCTTC.

Comments on this clone: An end of the junction does not agree with germline; a read error may underlie this. The chain joins TRBV6-1 to TRBJ2-2; 7 nucleotides line up with TRBD2. CDR3 length: 15 amino acids. Germline lookup yields CDR1 MNHNS and CDR2 SASEGT. The CDR3 nucleotides read TGTGCCAGCAGTAAAGCGGGACTAACCACCGGGGAGCTGTTTTTT. Its translation is CASSKAGLTTGELFF.